This passage covers 22 T cell receptor beta chains from one sample sequenced in a study of blood T cell repertoires in COVID-19. The protocol was immunoSEQ multiplex PCR, while the TCRdb copy is restricted to in-frame clones and leaves out a portion. This table has under 150,000 clones, around 88% appearing once. The sample consisted of peripheral blood. These receptors were taken from a human donor in a cohort sampled during active COVID-19.

The J gene is TRBJ1-2, the V gene TRBV6-1; 9 nucleotides align to TRBD1. Germline loops: CDR1 MNHNS, CDR2 SASEGT. Trimming cost V 2 bases and J 3 bases; bases outside gene matches: 4. The CDR3 has 15 residues. Here the CDR3 reads CASSEPGQGDYGYTF. The CDR3 DNA is TGTGCCAGCAGTGAACCGGGACAGGGAGACTATGGCTACACCTTC.

The chain joins TRBV6-5 to TRBJ2-1; D may be TRBD1 (5 bases). Trimming took off 6 bases at V and 4 bases at J, with 10 bases between the two ends. This CDR3 is built from 13 residues. CDR1 and CDR2 from the germline V gene are MNHEY and SVGAGI. Written as DNA, the CDR3 is TGTGCCAGCAGACCGGACATGTACAATGAGCAGTTCTTC. Translation gives CASRPDMYNEQFF.

The chain joins TRBV4-1 to TRBJ1-1, with 10 bases matching TRBD1. V was pared by 3 bases and J by 1 base, with 2 bases of the junction left unmatched. Looked up from germline, CDR1 is MGHRA and CDR2 is YSYEKL. The CDR3 length is 15 residues. The DNA of the CDR3 is TGCGCCAGCAGCCACAGGACAGGGGGGAACACTGAAGCTTTCTTT. Its translation: CASSHRTGGNTEAFF.

The chain is built from TRBV6-2 or TRBV6-3 and TRBJ2-6; a weak D match, TRBD2 (6 bases). This CDR3 has 15 amino acids. V shed 2 bases and J shed 2 bases, with 7 bases lying between them. Per the germline V gene, CDR1 is MNHEY and CDR2 is SVGEGT. The CDR3 reads CASSYGGAGANVLTF. DNA of the CDR3: TGTGCCAGCAGTTACGGAGGGGCTGGGGCCAACGTCCTGACTTTC.

V is TRBV11-2 and J is TRBJ2-7; maybe TRBD2 (5 bases). CDR1 is SGHAT and CDR2 is FQNNGV in the germline V gene. V was pared by 4 bases and J by 6 bases, with 19 bases between. This CDR3 comprises 15 residues. CDR3 sequence: CASSSEGWHSLEQYF. CDR3 coding DNA: TGTGCCAGCAGCTCCGAGGGATGGCATTCCCTCGAGCAGTACTTC.

V and J are TRBV4-3 and TRBJ1-2; 9 bases are a match to TRBD1. Germline V gene data show CDR1 as LGHNA and CDR2 as YSLEER. V lost 3 bases to trimming and J lost 4 bases; unmatched junction nucleotides: 3. The CDR3 sequence is 14 residues long. The CDR3 DNA sequence: TGCGCCAGCAGCCAGGTGGGACAGGGCTATGGCTACACCTTC. Residues: CASSQVGQGYGYTF.

The chain carries TRBV14 and TRBJ2-2; 7 bases fit TRBD2. Looked up from germline, CDR1 is SGHDN and CDR2 is FVKESK. V gave up 0 bases and J gave up 0 bases; unmatched junction bases: 7. CDR3 length: 18 amino acids. The DNA for the CDR3 is TGTGCCAGCAGCCAAGAGATGGTCGGACTAGCGAACACCGGGGAGCTGTTTTTT. This translates into CASSQEMVGLANTGELFF. The full variable domain, rest sourced from reference TRBV14 and TRBJ2-2, is EAGVTQFPSHSVIEKGQTVTLRCDPISGHDNLYWYRRVMGKEIKFLLHFVKESKQDESGMPNNRFLAERTGGTYSTLKVQPAELEDSGVYFCASSQEMVGLANTGELFFGEGSRLTVL.

V gene TRBV13 combines with J gene TRBJ2-5, with TRBD2 matching 13 bases. This CDR3 has 16 residues. The junction had 5 bases not matched to a gene; V was cut back by 5 bases and J by 2 bases. Germline V gene sequence: CDR1 PRHDT, CDR2 FYEKMQ (reference sequence). As DNA, the CDR3 is TGTGCCAGCAGCACTAGACTAGCGGGGGGACAAGAGACCCAGTACTTC. Its translation is CASSTRLAGGQETQYF.

The gene calls are TRBV19 and TRBJ1-4; TRBD1 matches at 10 bases. V lost 4 bases to trimming and J lost 10 bases; unmatched junction nucleotides: 15. The CDR3 is 17 amino acids. Germline CDR1 reads LNHDA; CDR2 reads SQIVND (reference sequence). The CDR3: CASSTTYLRDRGGKLFF. In DNA, the CDR3 is TGTGCCAGTAGTACCACTTACCTCCGGGACAGGGGTGGAAAACTGTTTTTT. Full variable domain (rest looked up from reference TRBV19 and TRBJ1-4): DGGITQSPKYLFRKEGQNVTLSCEQNLNHDAMYWYRQDPGQGLRLIYYSQIVNDFQKGDIAEGYSVSREKKESFPLTVTSAQKNPTAFYLCASSTTYLRDRGGKLFFGSGTQLSVL.

The CDR3 loop is CASRLGLAGNNEQFF. The CDR3 nucleotides read TGTGCCAGCAGACTCGGACTAGCGGGGAACAATGAGCAGTTCTTC. This chain joins TRBV7-2 and TRBJ2-1; TRBD2 matches at 12 bases. Unmatched junction bases numbered 5, after V lost 6 bases and J lost 5 bases. CDR1 is SGHTA and CDR2 is FQGNSA in the germline V gene. The CDR3 has 15 residues.

This chain joins TRBV12-3 or TRBV12-4 and TRBJ1-2; tentative D call: TRBD1 (6 bases). The CDR3 totals 11 residues. Trimming cost V 6 bases and J 8 bases, with 10 bases left between them. The CDR3 DNA follows: TGTGCCAGCAGACAGGGTCCGGGCTACACCTTC. Translated: CASRQGPGYTF.

This clone was recorded only once. This chain's CDR3 is CASSLGQGAGQPQHF. DNA of the CDR3: TGTGCCAGCAGCCTGGGACAGGGGGCTGGGCAGCCCCAGCATTTT. This chain links TRBV5-5 with TRBJ1-5; 12 nucleotides line up with TRBD1. Germline V CDR1 and CDR2: SGHKS, YYEKEE (reference sequence). Trimming at V came to 4 bases and at J to 7 bases, leaving 6 bases not matched to a gene. CDR3 length: 15 residues.

The chain uses TRBV6-2 or TRBV6-3 and TRBJ2-3; 7 bases fit TRBD2. Looked up from germline, CDR1 is MNHEY and CDR2 is SVGEGT. Germline trimming cut 2 bases from V and 2 bases from J; bases unmatched to any gene: 1. The CDR3 has 14 residues. The CDR3 sequence: CASSYGGVTDTQYF. The CDR3 coding sequence is TGTGCCAGCAGTTACGGGGGGGTCACAGATACGCAGTATTTT.

The V gene is TRBV3-1 (or the pseudogene TRBV3-2), the J gene TRBJ2-5; D not certain. Trimming took off 4 bases at V and 5 bases at J, with 5 bases between the two ends. The CDR3 runs to 11 residues. The germline CDR1 and CDR2 sequences are LGHDT and YNNKEL (reference sequence). The CDR3 DNA sequence: TGTGCCAGCAGCCTATCGGAGACCCAGTACTTC. Protein: CASSLSETQYF.

The V call is TRBV5-4, the J call TRBJ2-3; the D is unclear. Germline-derived CDR1 and CDR2 are SGHNT and YYREEE (reference sequence). The V end lost 3 bases, the J end lost 1 base, and 6 bases lay between the germline ends. This CDR3 has 13 residues. The CDR3 sequence: CASSSGGTDTQYF. The CDR3 DNA sequence: TGTGCCAGCAGCTCCGGAGGCACAGATACGCAGTATTTT.

The gene calls are TRBV15 and TRBJ1-5; D call uncertain. The CDR3 covers 15 residues. Trimming cost V 3 bases and J 1 base, with 10 bases left between them. Germline CDR1 is LNHNV and CDR2 is YYDKDF (reference sequence). The DNA of the CDR3 is TGTGCCACCAGCAGCAGCCTCGGGAGCAATCAGCCCCAGCATTTT. Protein product: CATSSSLGSNQPQHF.

The sample holds one count of this clone. The rearrangement links TRBV5-6 to TRBJ2-1; D gene uncertain. V was cut by 1 base and J by 1 base, with 12 bases left in between. The CDR3 contains 16 residues. Germline values: CDR1 SGHDT, CDR2 YYEEEE. In DNA, the CDR3 is TGTGCCAGCAGCTTGTACAGTATGTCGTCCTACAATGAGCAGTTCTTC. This sequence encodes CASSLYSMSSYNEQFF.

The chain combines TRBV12-3 or TRBV12-4 with TRBJ2-7, with D perhaps TRBD1 (6 bases). This CDR3 has 13 amino acids. V was cut by 5 bases and J by 3 bases, with 11 bases left in between. CDR3 amino acids: CASSLLQGYEQYF. The CDR3 DNA sequence: TGTGCCAGCAGTCTCCTACAGGGCTACGAGCAGTACTTC.

This chain links TRBV12-5 with TRBJ1-2; 8 positions match TRBD1. In germline, CDR1 is LGHNT, CDR2 FRNRAP. The CDR3 has 16 amino acids. Losses at the gene ends were 0 bases for V and 0 bases for J; bases not matched to a gene: 3. This CDR3 is CASGLVQGATNYGYTF. For the CDR3, the DNA is TGTGCTAGTGGTTTGGTCCAGGGGGCGACTAACTATGGCTACACCTTC.

V gene TRBV4-2 combines with J gene TRBJ1-5, with 8 positions matching TRBD1. Germline V gene sequence: CDR1 LGHNA, CDR2 YNFKEQ. The V gene end was trimmed by 0 bases and the J gene end by 6 bases; junction bases not matched to a gene: 7. The CDR3 contains 16 residues. CDR3 nucleotide sequence: TGTGCCAGCAGCCAAGATCCACAGGGGGGTAGTCAGCCCCAGCATTTT. It specifies CASSQDPQGGSQPQHF.

The chain has TRBV14 and TRBJ1-3; perhaps TRBD1 as D (5 bases). Germline V gives CDR1 SGHDN, CDR2 FVKESK. Trimming cost V 2 bases and J 4 bases, with 12 bases left between them. CDR3 size: 15 residues. The CDR3 DNA reads TGTGCCAGCAGCCAAAGCGCAGGGCTCGGAAACACCATATATTTT. It yields the protein CASSQSAGLGNTIYF.

V gene TRBV10-3 combines with J gene TRBJ2-7; 9 bases map to TRBD2. V was clipped by 4 bases and J by 7 bases; unmatched bases: 5. The CDR3 is made up of 13 amino acids. Germline V gene data show CDR1 as ENHRY and CDR2 as SYGVKD. CDR3 bases: TGTGCCATCAGTGTTGGACTAGCGAGGGAGCAGTACTTC. It codes for CAISVGLAREQYF.